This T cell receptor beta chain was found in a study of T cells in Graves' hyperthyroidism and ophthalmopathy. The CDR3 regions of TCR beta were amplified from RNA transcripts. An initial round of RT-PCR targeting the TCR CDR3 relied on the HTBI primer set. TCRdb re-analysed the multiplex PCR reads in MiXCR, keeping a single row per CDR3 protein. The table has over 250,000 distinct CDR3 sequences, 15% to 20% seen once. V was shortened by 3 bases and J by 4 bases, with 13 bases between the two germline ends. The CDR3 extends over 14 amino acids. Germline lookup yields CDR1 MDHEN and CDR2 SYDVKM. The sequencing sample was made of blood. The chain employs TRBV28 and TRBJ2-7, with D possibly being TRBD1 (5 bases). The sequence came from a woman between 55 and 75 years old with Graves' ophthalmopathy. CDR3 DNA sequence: TGTGCCAGCAGTTTTCCTCGGACACCTTACGAGCAGTACTTC. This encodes CASSFPRTPYEQYF.